This TCR beta chain was observed in a study of cytomegalovirus exposure and HLA in healthy donors. Use of 60 Vbeta and 13 Jbeta primers characterized the PCR. The data were produced by immunoSEQ multiplex PCR, yet TCRdb's version contains in-frame clones alone and is incomplete. The data show 55,000 to 85,000 clones, about 84% seen once. This CDR3 comprises 14 residues. Looked up from germline, CDR1 is SGHNT and CDR2 is YYREEE (reference sequence). The ends were cut back, 3 bases at V and 2 bases at J, with 11 bases in the middle. Input material: PBMCs. This TCR came from a man aged 18-30 years in good health and CMV-seropositive. J is TRBJ1-1 and V is TRBV5-4, with D tentatively TRBD1 (6 bases). The CDR3, as DNA: TGTGCCAGCAGCTCACTGACAGGAAACACTGAAGCTTTCTTT. Translation: CASSSLTGNTEAFF.